This T cell receptor beta chain was documented in a study of cytomegalovirus exposure and HLA in healthy donors (dated by TCRdb to the late 2010s). Regarding the study in general: According to a later analysis, one platform produced both the roughly 110 validation repertoires and the 670 or so repertoires of the first cohort. To predict cytomegalovirus infection status, the study brought together high-throughput TCR immunosequencing, statistical association of individual TCRs with disease status, and machine learning. The study aimed to test whether cataloging public T cell receptors could reveal signatures of past pathogen exposure. In addition to the first cohort of 666 subjects, a separate validation cohort of 120 different subjects was used.

For CDR1 and CDR2, the germline V gene lists SGHTA and FQGNSA. Between the V and J ends, shortened by 7 bases and 5 bases respectively, the junction contains 17 bases. Measured from the cysteine to the phenylalanine, the CDR3 is 14 residues long. Only the CDR3 DNA stays, 42 bases, in frame from base 1. Separate from the roughly 700-subject first cohort, the validation cohort of about 130 subjects was the group to which the donors belonged. Regarding this clone: Its antigen is not yet known. No much larger clone exists at a distance of one base, and base qualities are not known.

Here is what the overall study found, with its caveats: Cytomegalovirus status was reported to be diagnosed by the classifier with high specificity and sensitivity in both the original and validation cohorts. Subsequent analysis determined that TCRs grouped into clusters in the first cohort also showed a tendency toward co-occurrence across the 120 or so validation repertoires, and about 94% of cluster scores exceeded 0. A total of some 180 TCR beta chains were listed by the study as associated with cytomegalovirus. In vitro tests confirmed that three of the cytomegalovirus-associated TCR beta chains recognize cytomegalovirus antigens. The authors suggested that the approach could potentially be generalized to other disease states and immunological phenotypes. While some public TCRs were present in many individuals, most TCR sequences turned up only very rarely across donors. The validation cohort had no HLA typing available for a later analysis, so co-occurrence within that cohort was assessed over all 120 repertoires.

The method was the immunoSEQ multiplex PCR assay. The authors processed their data as follows. To diagnose cytomegalovirus status from the catalog of TCR beta chain sequences, a statistical classification framework was built. Held by TCRdb, this immuneACCESS table contains in-frame sequences only and omits some clones. Under half of the omission traces to an unresolved V gene where checked; the cause of the rest is unknown. V and J calls and clone size come straight from that table; D and trimming were deduced from the DNA. The sample contains roughly 260,000 clones, just under 90% of them found a single time. The leading ten clones occupy 2.5% to 3% of the sample.

Sequenced sample: PBMCs. This clonotype originated in a man aged 18 to 30 in good health and CMV-seronegative. This chain joins TRBV7-2 to TRBJ1-2, with no confidently assigned D gene. The CDR3 corresponds to CASIPNYAHYGYTF. The DNA is TGTGCCAGCATACCCAACTATGCTCATTATGGCTACACCTTC.